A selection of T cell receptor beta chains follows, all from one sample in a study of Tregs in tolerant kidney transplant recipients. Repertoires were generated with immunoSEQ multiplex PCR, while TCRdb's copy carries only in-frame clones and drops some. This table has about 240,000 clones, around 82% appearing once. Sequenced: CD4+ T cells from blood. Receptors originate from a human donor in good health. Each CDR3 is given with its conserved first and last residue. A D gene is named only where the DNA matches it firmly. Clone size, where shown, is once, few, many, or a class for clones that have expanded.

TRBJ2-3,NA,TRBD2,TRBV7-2,TGTGCCAGCAGCTTAGCTGCCCCCGGACTAGCGGGGGACGGTTCGGCAGATACGCAGTATTTT,CASSLAAPGLAGDGSADTQYF
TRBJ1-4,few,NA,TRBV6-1,TGTGCCACCGGAAAGGGGGGGATTAATGAAAAACTGTTTTTT,CATGKGGINEKLFF
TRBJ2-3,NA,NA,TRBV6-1,TGTGCCAGCAGTAGGGCCGGCACAGATACGCAGTATTTT,CASSRAGTDTQYF
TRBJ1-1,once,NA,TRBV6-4,TGTGCCAGCAGTGACTCGCAGGGGATCAATCGCGAAGCTTTCTTT,CASSDSQGINREAFF
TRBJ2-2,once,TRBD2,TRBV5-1,TGCGCCAGCAGCCCAAACTCCGGGAGGTCGGGCACCGGGGAGCTGTTTTTT,CASSPNSGRSGTGELFF
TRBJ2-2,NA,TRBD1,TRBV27,TGTGCCAGTTCGTTGACAGGGCTTTACACCGGGGAGCTGTTTTTT,CASSLTGLYTGELFF
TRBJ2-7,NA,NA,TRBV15,TGTGCCACCAGCAGAGATTCACCGTACGAGCAGTACTTC,CATSRDSPYEQYF
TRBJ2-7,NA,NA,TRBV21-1,TGTGCCAGCAGCAAACGGGGGCAGGGGCCCCACGAGCAGTACTTC,CASSKRGQGPHEQYF
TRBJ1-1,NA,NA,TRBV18,TGTGCCAGCTCACCACTAGACGGGGGGGACACTGAAGCTTTCTTT,CASSPLDGGDTEAFF
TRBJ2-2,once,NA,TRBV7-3,TGTGCCAGCTCGGCCGCGAACACCGGGGAGCTGTTTTTT,CASSAANTGELFF
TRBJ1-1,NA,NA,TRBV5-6,TGTGCCAGCAGCTATCTCCAGGGTTACCGCACTGAAGCTTTCTTT,CASSYLQGYRTEAFF
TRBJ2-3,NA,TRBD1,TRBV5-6,TGTGCCAGCAGTTGGGGGACAGGGAGCACAGATACGCAGTATTTT,CASSWGTGSTDTQYF
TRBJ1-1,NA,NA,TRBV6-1,TGTGCCAGCAGTGCCGTATCCCGGGGGCGGGGGGGCACTGAAGCTTTCTTT,CASSAVSRGRGGTEAFF
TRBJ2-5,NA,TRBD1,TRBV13,TGTGCCAGCAGCTCCAGGACAGGTGCGGCGGAGACCCAGTACTTC,CASSSRTGAAETQYF
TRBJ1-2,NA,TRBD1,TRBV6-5,TGTGCCAGCAGGACCCTGGGACAGGGCGTTAATGGCTACACCTTC,CASRTLGQGVNGYTF
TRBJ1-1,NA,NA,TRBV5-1,TGCGCCAGCAGCTTGGCCGCACAGTTGGAAGCTTTCTTT,CASSLAAQLEAFF
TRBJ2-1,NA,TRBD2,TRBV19,TGTGCCAGTAGTTCTAGCGGAAATGCTTACAATGAGCAGTTCTTC,CASSSSGNAYNEQFF
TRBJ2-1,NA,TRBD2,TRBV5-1,TGCGCCAGCAGCCTAGCCGCGACTAGCGGAGGGGGGAGCTCCTACAATGAGCAGTTCTTC,CASSLAATSGGGSSYNEQFF
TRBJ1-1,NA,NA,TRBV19,TGTGCCAGTAGTCGTTCGCGGGGGGTCGCCGAAGCTTTCTTT,CASSRSRGVAEAFF
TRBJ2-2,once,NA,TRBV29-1,TGCAGCGTGAGAAACGACGGGGGAGCGGGGGAGCTGTTTTTT,CSVRNDGGAGELFF
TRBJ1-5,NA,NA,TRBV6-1,TGTGCCAGCGCAGGGTTAGGGCAGCCCCAGCATTTT,CASAGLGQPQHF
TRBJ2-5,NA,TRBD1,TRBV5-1,TGCGCCAGCAGCTGGGGGACAGGCGAAGAGACCCAGTACTTC,CASSWGTGEETQYF
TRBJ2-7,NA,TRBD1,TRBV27,TGTGCCAGCAGTTTCACTCCCGGGACAGGGAGCGAGCAGTACTTC,CASSFTPGTGSEQYF